This record covers a single T cell receptor (beta chain). This clone's antigen is unknown. Base qualities are not at hand, and no much larger clone is one base apart. Whole blood was collected in K2EDTA tubes by collaborating institutions according to the institutions' own protocols. For TCRbeta analysis, collaborators shipped samples as frozen whole blood, isolated PBMCs, or DNA extracted from either of those sample types. This specimen belongs to a study of blood T cell repertoires in COVID-19 (dated by TCRdb to 2018 to 2021). With regard to the full study: Samples from collaborators originated in the United States, Italy and Spain and spanned both the acute and convalescent phases of COVID-19. Subjects who had been exposed to COVID-19, were actively infected with it, or had recovered from it provided the deeply sampled blood TCRbeta repertoires that made up the dataset. Where HLA class I and class II types were available, the types were taken from metadata supplied by the sample provider, not from assay-based typing. The repertoires were released in a freely available public database meant as a resource for research on the immune response to SARS-CoV-2. The material from the prospective study consisted of cDNA or gDNA derived from T cells, B-cell-depleted T cells, or PBMCs. The samples were drawn from two sources: the first 160 participants of the ongoing ImmuneRACE study, and 1,254 subjects contributed by 6 global collaborators. The sample metadata nearly always contained a de-identified subject ID, COVID-19 status, age in years and sex.

General findings and caveats noted by the study authors: Clinical and demographic metadata were provided uncurated, with the amount varying by source and participant.

TCRbeta CDR3 regions were amplified from genomic DNA by means of the immunoSEQ Assay, a bias-controlled multiplex PCR. Per the authors' processing: The number of nucleated cells in each sample was estimated from the amplification of reference gene primers within the assay. Sequence reads were collapsed and filtered to measure the absolute abundance of every unique TCRbeta CDR3 rearrangement. For each sample, productive Simpson clonality was calculated as the square root of Simpson's diversity index over productive rearrangements. TCRdb holds this immuneACCESS table with in-frame rearrangements only. Some clones are missing; in checked studies, unresolved V genes explain under half, and the rest has no known cause. The V and J calls and the clone size are those of that table, but D and trimming were determined from the DNA. This sample holds approximately 170,000 clones; around 80% were observed only once. The ten largest clones represent about 10% of the sample.

The junction carries 11 bases between V and J, which are trimmed by 5 bases and 0 bases respectively. The germline V gene sets CDR1 to SGHNT and CDR2 to YENEEA. Its CDR3 holds 15 amino acids, cysteine through phenylalanine. Of all the DNA, just the CDR3 is kept, 45 bases in frame from base 1. The chain uses TRBV11-3 and TRBJ1-3; the D gene cannot be resolved reliably. The TCR comes from a man between 60 and 75 years old with active or convalescent COVID-19. The specimen sequenced was peripheral blood. The CDR3 protein: CASSINSISGNTIYF. The nucleotide sequence is TGTGCCAGCAGCATAAACAGCATCTCTGGAAACACCATATATTTT.